The T cell receptor beta chain under discussion was sequenced for a study of cytomegalovirus exposure and HLA in healthy donors. Amplification used 60 Vbeta primers and 13 Jbeta primers. Assay used: immunoSEQ multiplex PCR; TCRdb lists only in-frame clones, some missing. The repertoire includes 95,000 to 100,000 clones, around 77% of them detected once, and roughly 7.7% sits in the top ten. The CDR3 contains 15 residues. From germline, CDR1 is MNHNS and CDR2 SASEGT. The V gene lost 0 bases and the J gene lost 2 bases, with 8 bases spanning the gap. This clone was found a few times. Its specificity is not known. General study points: It was only CMV serostatus that was available as immune exposure information. Roughly uniform depth of sequencing across donors was assumed in presence/absence analyses. Some TCR beta chains (164 of them) were listed as cytomegalovirus-associated.

The TCR sequence derives from a female donor in good health and CMV-seronegative. The chain uses TRBV6-1 and TRBJ1-5; weak D call: TRBD1 (6 bases). Material for sequencing was PBMCs. The CDR3 sequence: CASSEAGGGNQPQHF. The CDR3 DNA reads TGTGCCAGCAGTGAAGCAGGGGGGGGCAATCAGCCCCAGCATTTT.